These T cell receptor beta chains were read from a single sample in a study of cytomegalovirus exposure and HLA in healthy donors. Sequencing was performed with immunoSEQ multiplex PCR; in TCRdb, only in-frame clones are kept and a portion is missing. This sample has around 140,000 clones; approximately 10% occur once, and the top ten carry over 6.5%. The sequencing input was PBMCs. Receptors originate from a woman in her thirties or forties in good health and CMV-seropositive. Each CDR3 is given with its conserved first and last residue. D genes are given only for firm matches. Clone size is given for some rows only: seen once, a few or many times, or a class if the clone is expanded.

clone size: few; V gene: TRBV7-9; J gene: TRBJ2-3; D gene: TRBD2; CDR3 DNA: TGTGCCAGCAGCTTAGGGCTAGCGGGGGTGTACACAGATACGCAGTATTTT; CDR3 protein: CASSLGLAGVYTDTQYF
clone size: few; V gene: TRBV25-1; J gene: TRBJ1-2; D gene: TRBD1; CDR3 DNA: TGTGCCAGCAGCCTGACAGGGTCCGAGACGAACTATGGCTACACCTTC; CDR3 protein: CASSLTGSETNYGYTF
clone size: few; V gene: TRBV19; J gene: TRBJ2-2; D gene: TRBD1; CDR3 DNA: TGTGCCAGTAGTATTCAAAGAGGGACAGGGGGAGGGACCGGGGAGCTGTTTTTT; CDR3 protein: CASSIQRGTGGGTGELFF
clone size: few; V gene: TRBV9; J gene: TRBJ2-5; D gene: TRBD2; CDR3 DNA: TGTGCCAGCAGCGTAGGGCCCCAGGGCGGGAGAGAGACCCAGTACTTC; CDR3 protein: CASSVGPQGGRETQYF
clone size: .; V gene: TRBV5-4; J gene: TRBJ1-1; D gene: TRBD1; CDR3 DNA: TGTGCCAGCAGCCCTCGGACAGGGATGAACACTGAAGCTTTCTTT; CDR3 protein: CASSPRTGMNTEAFF
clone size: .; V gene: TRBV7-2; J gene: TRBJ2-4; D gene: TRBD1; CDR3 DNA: TGTGCCAGCAGCGGGACAGTAGCCAAAAACATTCAGTACTTC; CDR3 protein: CASSGTVAKNIQYF
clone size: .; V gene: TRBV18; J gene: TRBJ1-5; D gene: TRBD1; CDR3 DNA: TGTGCCAGCTCACCCGACAGGGGTTATCAGCCCCAGCATTTT; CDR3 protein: CASSPDRGYQPQHF
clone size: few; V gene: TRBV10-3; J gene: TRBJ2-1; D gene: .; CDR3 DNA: TGTGCCATCAGAGGGGGGGTCCCCTACAATGAGCAGTTCTTC; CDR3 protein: CAIRGGVPYNEQFF
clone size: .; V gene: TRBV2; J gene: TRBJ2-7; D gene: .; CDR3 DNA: TGTGCCAGTTCGGAGGGGGGGTTTCCCTACGAGCAGTACTTC; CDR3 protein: CASSEGGFPYEQYF
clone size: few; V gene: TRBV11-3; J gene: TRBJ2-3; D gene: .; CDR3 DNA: TGTGCCAGCAGTCTAGGAGGGGACTCAAGCACAGATACGCAGTATTTT; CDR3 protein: CASSLGGDSSTDTQYF
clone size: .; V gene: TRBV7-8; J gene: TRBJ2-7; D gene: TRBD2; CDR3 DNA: TGTGCCAGCAGCTTAGCAACTCTTCCGGGACTAGCGGACTACGAGCAGTACTTC; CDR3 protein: CASSLATLPGLADYEQYF
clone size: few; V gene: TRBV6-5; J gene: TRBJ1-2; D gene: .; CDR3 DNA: TGTGCCAGCAGGGCTAGACAGATTCTTAACTATGGCTACACCTTC; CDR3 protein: CASRARQILNYGYTF
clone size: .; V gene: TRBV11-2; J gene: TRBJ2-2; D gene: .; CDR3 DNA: TGTGCCAGCAGCTTAGTACAGAACACCGGGGAGCTGTTTTTT; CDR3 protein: CASSLVQNTGELFF
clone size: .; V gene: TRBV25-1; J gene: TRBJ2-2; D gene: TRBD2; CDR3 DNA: TGTGCCAGCAGTGGACTAGCGGCCGGGGAGCTGTTTTTT; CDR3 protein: CASSGLAAGELFF